This TCR beta chain was observed in a study of T-cell reconstitution after alpha-beta-depleted transplantation in children. The CDR3 is 15 residues long. V was clipped by 1 base and J by 3 bases, with 13 bases between them. CDR1 is DFQATT, CDR2 SNEGSKA, per germline (reference sequence). This clonotype was seen ten or more times. Unique molecular identifiers featured in how the TCRbeta library was prepared. TCRdb recomputed calls from the PCR reads with MiXCR, one row per CDR3 protein. The sample has around 200,000 distinct CDR3 sequences, about 6.8% seen once. The sequences come from PBMCs from the stem cell graft donor, collected from the stem cell graft. V is TRBV20-1 and J is TRBJ1-3; no reliable D call. This TCR came from a human donor who donated a stem cell graft to a child with Wiskott-Aldrich syndrome. The CDR3, as DNA: TGCAGTGCTAGAGCCTCAAGCTCTTTTGGAAACACCATATATTTT. This encodes CSARASSSFGNTIYF.